The 23 T cell receptor beta chains listed next were all sequenced from one sample in a study of spatial heterogeneity in lung cancer. Described time point: sample taken at primary tumor resection. Whole RNA, isolated from tumor, nontumor lung or frozen PBMC, was sequenced without prior sorting. TCRdb analysed the 5' RACE reads with MiXCR anew, one entry per CDR3 protein. This table has tens of thousands of distinct CDR3 sequences, less than 6% appearing once. The sequencing used PBMCs, collected at surgery. Receptors were obtained from a male donor with early-stage non-small cell lung cancer.

The chain joins TRBV5-4 to TRBJ2-1; 8 bases match TRBD2. This CDR3 comprises 15 residues. The germline CDR1 and CDR2 sequences are SGHNT and YYREEE (reference sequence). J was trimmed by 7 bases and V by 4 bases; bases with no gene match: 10. The CDR3 loop is CASSPDQREWNEQFF. In DNA, the CDR3 is TGTGCCAGCAGCCCGGACCAGCGGGAGTGGAATGAGCAGTTCTTC.

This clonotype showed up many times. The V gene is TRBV9, the J gene TRBJ2-2; no clear D gene. This CDR3 region has 14 residues. V lost 0 bases and J lost 5, with 8 bases in between. From germline, CDR1 is SGDLS and CDR2 YYNGEE. The CDR3 bases are TGTGCCAGCAGCGTAGGTTTAGGAACCGGGGAGCTGTTTTTT. It is translated as CASSVGLGTGELFF.

In this sample, this clonotype turned up many times. Written as DNA, the CDR3 is TGCGCCAGCAGCTTGGTAGTACCAGATACGCAGTATTTT. Its protein product is CASSLVVPDTQYF. This chain links TRBV5-1 with TRBJ2-3; D gene ambiguous. V dropped 0 bases and J dropped 4 bases, with 6 bases sitting between them. Germline CDR1 is SGHRS and CDR2 is YFSETQ. This CDR3 contains 13 residues.

This clonotype was seen many times. J is TRBJ2-2 and V is TRBV12-3 or TRBV12-4; the match to TRBD2 covers 8 bases. V lost 7 bases, J lost 4 bases, and 11 bases stayed unmatched. CDR3 length: 16 amino acids. The CDR3 DNA follows: TGTGCCAGCACCTCCTGGGGGCGGGAGGTCACCGGGGAGCTGTTTTTT. Translating gives CASTSWGREVTGELFF.

The table lists this clonotype with many counts. The chain carries TRBV6-5 and TRBJ2-7; maybe TRBD1 (7 bases). Looked up from germline, CDR1 is MNHEY and CDR2 is SVGAGI. This CDR3 spans 14 amino acids. Trimming removed 5 bases from V and 5 bases from J, with 16 bases in between. CDR3 in DNA: TGTGCCAGCAGTCGGGGGACAGACAGCGACGAGCAGTACTTC. Translating gives CASSRGTDSDEQYF.

In its sample, this clonotype was seen many times. This chain connects TRBV12-3 or TRBV12-4 to TRBJ2-7; 12 bases map to TRBD1. The CDR3 has 18 amino acids. Unmatched junction bases numbered 15, after V lost 2 bases and J lost 7 bases. CDR3 sequence (DNA): TGTGCCAGCAGTTTACCACGAGTCTGGGGACAGGGGGCAGGGGAGCAGTACTTC. This translates into CASSLPRVWGQGAGEQYF.

This clonotype was detected ten times or more. The rearrangement links TRBV10-3 to TRBJ2-5, with D possibly being TRBD2 (6 bases). CDR1 is ENHRY and CDR2 is SYGVKD in the germline V gene. Trimming removed 6 bases from V and 0 bases from J, with 14 bases in between. CDR3 length: 15 residues. CDR3 DNA sequence: TGTGCCATCAGGGGAATGGCGGGGAACCAAGAGACCCAGTACTTC. Translation gives CAIRGMAGNQETQYF.

In its sample, this clonotype was seen many times. The chain combines TRBV9 with TRBJ1-2, with D possibly being TRBD1 (6 bases). V was pared by 3 bases and J by 7 bases, with 22 bases between. The CDR3 contains 16 residues. The V gene's germline CDR1 is SGDLS and CDR2 YYNGEE. CDR3 nucleotides: TGTGCCAGCAGCGCCACGAGAACAGGGTTAGTAGGTGGCTACACCTTC. Encoded protein: CASSATRTGLVGGYTF.

This clonotype came up many times. This chain joins TRBV28 and TRBJ2-7; tentatively, D is TRBD1 (5 bases). V lost 6 bases and J 3 bases, leaving 15 bases between the germline ends. The germline gives CDR1 MDHEN, CDR2 SYDVKM. The CDR3 consists of 14 residues. CDR3 in DNA: TGTGCCAGCAGCCCCAGGGTAACCTACTACGAGCAGTACTTC. It yields the protein CASSPRVTYYEQYF. Based on the CDR3 plus reference TRBV28 and TRBJ2-7, the full variable domain is DVKVTQSSRYLVKRTGEKVFLECVQDMDHENMFWYRQDPGLGLRLIYFSYDVKMKEKGDIPEGYSVSREKKERFSLILESASTNQTSMYLCASSPRVTYYEQYFGPGTRLTVT.

This clonotype was detected many times. This sequence joins TRBV11-3 and TRBJ2-3; 11 nucleotides match TRBD2. CDR1 and CDR2 (germline): SGHNT, YENEEA. The CDR3 spans 14 residues. V trimming: 5 bases; J trimming: 6 bases; junction bases outside the gene matches: 4. In DNA, the CDR3 is TGTGCCAGCAGCGAGGGACTAGCGGACGATACGCAGTATTTT. Its translation is CASSEGLADDTQYF.

The rearrangement joins TRBV7-2 to TRBJ2-7; D might be TRBD2 (6 bases). Trimming pared 5 bases from V and 9 bases from J, leaving 17 bases between. The CDR3 runs 13 residues. In germline, CDR1 is SGHTA, CDR2 FQGNSA. CDR3 nucleotide sequence: TGTGCCAGCAGCCCCACCCGGGGAGGCGGGCAGTACTTC. This encodes CASSPTRGGGQYF.

Many counts were recorded for this clonotype. The rearrangement uses TRBV7-2 and TRBJ2-3; tentative D call: TRBD2 (5 bases). Looked up from germline, CDR1 is SGHTA and CDR2 is FQGNSA. The V end was cut by 2 bases, the J end by 6 bases, with 15 bases between. This CDR3 has 15 amino acids. The CDR3 coding sequence is TGTGCCAGCAGCTTACCGGAACTGAGGAGGGATACGCAGTATTTT. Its translation is CASSLPELRRDTQYF.

This clonotype was seen repeatedly, ten times or more. V is TRBV7-9 and J is TRBJ1-5; possibly TRBD1 for D (5 bases). This CDR3 comprises 13 residues. Germline V gene lookup returns CDR1 SEHNR and CDR2 FQNEAQ (reference sequence). Trimming stripped 3 bases from V and 4 bases from J, with 7 bases between. CDR3 coding DNA: TGTGCCAGCAGCTTGTCAGGGAATCAGCCCCAGCATTTT. Translated: CASSLSGNQPQHF.

In its sample, this clonotype was seen a few times. The chain employs TRBV5-1 and TRBJ1-4; 12 bases map to TRBD1. With 4 bases clipped from V and 2 bases from J, the junction kept 6 bases outside the gene matches. Germline V gene lookup returns CDR1 SGHRS and CDR2 YFSETQ. The CDR3 consists of 17 residues. The DNA for the CDR3 is TGCGCCAGCAGCCCCGGGACAGGGGGCTGGACTAATGAAAAACTGTTTTTT. It encodes CASSPGTGGWTNEKLFF.

This clonotype has at least ten counts. The chain recombines TRBV3-1 with TRBJ2-5; no reliable D call. CDR1 and CDR2 from the germline V gene are LGHDT and YNNKEL (reference sequence). V was cut by 6 bases and J by 4 bases, with 12 bases left in between. This CDR3 has 13 residues. The CDR3 coding sequence is TGTGCCAGCAGACCCGACCCCGGAGAGACCCAGTACTTC. The encoded protein is CASRPDPGETQYF.

This clonotype was recorded at least ten times. The chain carries TRBV5-6 and TRBJ2-7; unclear D gene. In germline, CDR1 is SGHDT, CDR2 YYEEEE. Trimming cost V 4 bases and J 3 bases, with 8 bases left between them. The CDR3 has 12 amino acids. CDR3 DNA: TGTGCCAGCAGCGCGACCTACTACGAGCAGTACTTC. Translated: CASSATYYEQYF.

This clonotype was detected ten times or more. This CDR3 reads CSASSHGTDNSPLHF. The CDR3 region has the DNA TGCAGTGCTAGTTCGCACGGGACAGATAATTCACCCCTCCACTTT. The V call is TRBV20-1, the J call TRBJ1-6, with 7 positions matching TRBD1. Germline trimming cut 3 bases from V and 5 bases from J; bases unmatched to any gene: 7. Looked up from germline, CDR1 is DFQATT and CDR2 is SNEGSKA (reference sequence). The CDR3 is 15 residues long.

This clonotype was seen repeatedly, ten times or more. This chain links TRBV5-1 with TRBJ2-3, with D perhaps matching TRBD2 (5 bases). The CDR3 runs 13 residues. The V and J ends lost 5 bases and 2 bases respectively, with 9 bases between them. The germline V gene encodes CDR1 SGHRS and CDR2 YFSETQ. DNA for the CDR3: TGCGCCAGCAGTAGAGGGTTCACAGATACGCAGTATTTT. Amino acid sequence: CASSRGFTDTQYF.

This clonotype was seen repeatedly, ten times or more. This chain joins TRBV9 and TRBJ1-2; D gene uncertain. Germline assignment: CDR1 SGDLS and CDR2 YYNGEE. The CDR3 is made up of 13 amino acids. Trimming removed 5 bases at V and 4 bases at J, with 12 bases between. CDR3 sequence (DNA): TGTGCCAGCAGTCGAACGGAGACCTATGGCTACACCTTC. Translating gives CASSRTETYGYTF.

There are a few counts of this clonotype. This chain links TRBV3-1 with TRBJ2-7; D not resolved. The CDR3 is 14 amino acids. Between the trimmed V and J ends, which lost 1 base and 3 bases, there was a span of 10 bases. CDR1 and CDR2 from the germline V gene are LGHDT and YNNKEL (reference sequence). The CDR3 reads CASSQGHRDYEQYF. CDR3 DNA sequence: TGTGCCAGCAGCCAAGGACACCGAGACTACGAGCAGTACTTC.

This clonotype was seen repeatedly, ten times or more. The V and J genes are TRBV20-1 and TRBJ2-7, with TRBD2 identical over 7 bases. V lost 0 bases to trimming and J lost 2 bases; unmatched junction nucleotides: 4. The CDR3 length is 14 residues. Germline V gene lookup returns CDR1 DFQATT and CDR2 SNEGSKA (reference sequence). CDR3 in amino acids: CSARDPSGTYEQYF. CDR3 in DNA: TGCAGTGCTAGAGATCCGAGCGGGACCTACGAGCAGTACTTC.

This clonotype was seen ten or more times. J is TRBJ2-5 and V is TRBV7-9; possibly TRBD1 for D (5 bases). V lost 6 bases, J lost 4 bases, and 18 bases lay in between. This CDR3 is built from 15 residues. CDR1 and CDR2 from the germline V gene are SEHNR and FQNEAQ (reference sequence). The CDR3 coding sequence is TGTGCCAGCAGACCTACTGGGGCCCTGCGAGAGACCCAGTACTTC. It is translated as CASRPTGALRETQYF.

The V and J genes are TRBV2 and TRBJ1-5; unclear D gene. Trimming took off 2 bases at V and 5 bases at J, with 4 bases between the two ends. The CDR3 covers 12 residues. Germline assignment: CDR1 SNHLY and CDR2 FYNNEI. CDR3 loop: CASSETDQPQHF. The CDR3 nucleotides are TGTGCCAGCAGTGAAACCGATCAGCCCCAGCATTTT. Complete variable domain (other parts from reference TRBV2 and TRBJ1-5): EPEVTQTPSHQVTQMGQEVILRCVPISNHLYFYWYRQILGQKVEFLVSFYNNEISEKSEIFDDQFSVERPDGSNFTLKIRSTKLEDSAMYFCASSETDQPQHFGDGTRLSIL.